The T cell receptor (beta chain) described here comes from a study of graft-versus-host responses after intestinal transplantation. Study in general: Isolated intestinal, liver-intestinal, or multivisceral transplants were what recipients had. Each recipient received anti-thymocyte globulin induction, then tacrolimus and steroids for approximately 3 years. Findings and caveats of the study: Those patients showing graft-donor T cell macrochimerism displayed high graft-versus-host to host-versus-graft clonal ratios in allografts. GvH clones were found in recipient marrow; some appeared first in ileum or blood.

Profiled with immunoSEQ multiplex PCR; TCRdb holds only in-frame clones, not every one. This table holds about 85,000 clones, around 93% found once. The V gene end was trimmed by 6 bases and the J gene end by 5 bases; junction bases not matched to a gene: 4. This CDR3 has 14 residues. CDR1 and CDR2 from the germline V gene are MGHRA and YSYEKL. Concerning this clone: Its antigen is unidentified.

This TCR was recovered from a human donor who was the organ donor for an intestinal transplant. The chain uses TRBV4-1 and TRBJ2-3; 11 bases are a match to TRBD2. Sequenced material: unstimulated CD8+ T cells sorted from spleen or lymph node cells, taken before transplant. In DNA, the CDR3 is TGCGCCAGCAGACTAGGACTAGCGGGAGATACGCAGTATTTT. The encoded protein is CASRLGLAGDTQYF.